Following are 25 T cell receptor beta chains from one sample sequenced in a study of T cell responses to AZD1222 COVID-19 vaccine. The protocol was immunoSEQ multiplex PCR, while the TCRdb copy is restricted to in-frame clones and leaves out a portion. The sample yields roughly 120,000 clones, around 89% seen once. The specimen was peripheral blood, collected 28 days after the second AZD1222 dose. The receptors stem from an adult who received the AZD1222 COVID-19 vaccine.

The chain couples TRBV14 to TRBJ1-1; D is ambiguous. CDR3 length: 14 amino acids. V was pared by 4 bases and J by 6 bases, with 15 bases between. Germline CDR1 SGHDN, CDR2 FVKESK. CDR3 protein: CASSPEKEVSEAFF. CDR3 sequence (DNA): TGTGCCAGCAGCCCAGAGAAGGAAGTGTCTGAAGCTTTCTTT.

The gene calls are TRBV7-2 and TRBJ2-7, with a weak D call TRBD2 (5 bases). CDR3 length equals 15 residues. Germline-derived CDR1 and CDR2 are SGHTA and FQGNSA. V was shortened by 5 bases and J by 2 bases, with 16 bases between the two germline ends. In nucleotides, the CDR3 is TGTGCCAGCAGCCCCGGGCGGGCTACTACCTACGAGCAGTACTTC. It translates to CASSPGRATTYEQYF. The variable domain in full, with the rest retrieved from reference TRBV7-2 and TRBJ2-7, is GAGVSQSPSNKVTEKGKDVELRCDPISGHTALYWYRQSLGQGLEFLIYFQGNSAPDKSGLPSDRFSAERTGGSVSTLTIQRTQQEDSAVYLCASSPGRATTYEQYFGPGTRLTVT.

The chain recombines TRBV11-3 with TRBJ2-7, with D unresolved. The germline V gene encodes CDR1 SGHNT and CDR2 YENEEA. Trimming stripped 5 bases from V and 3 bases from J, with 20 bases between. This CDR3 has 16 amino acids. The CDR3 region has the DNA TGTGCCAGCAGCCACGCCCCTGGACGAACAAACTACGAGCAGTACTTC. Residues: CASSHAPGRTNYEQYF.

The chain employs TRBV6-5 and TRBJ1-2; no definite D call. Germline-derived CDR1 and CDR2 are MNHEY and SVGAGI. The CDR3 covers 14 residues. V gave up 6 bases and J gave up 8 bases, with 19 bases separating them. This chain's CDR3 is CASRRPPKGSGYTF. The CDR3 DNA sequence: TGTGCCAGCAGAAGACCCCCGAAGGGCAGCGGCTACACCTTC.

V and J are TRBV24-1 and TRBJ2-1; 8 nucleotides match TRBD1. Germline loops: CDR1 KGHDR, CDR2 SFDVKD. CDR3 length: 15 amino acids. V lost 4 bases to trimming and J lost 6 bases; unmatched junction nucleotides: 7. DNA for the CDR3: TGTGCCACCAGTGACCTAAGGGACAGGAGCAATGAGCAGTTCTTC. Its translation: CATSDLRDRSNEQFF.

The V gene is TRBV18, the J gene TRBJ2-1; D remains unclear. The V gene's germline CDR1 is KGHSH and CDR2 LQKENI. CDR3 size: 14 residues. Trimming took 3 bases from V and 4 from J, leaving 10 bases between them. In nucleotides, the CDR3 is TGTGCCAGCTCACCGGGGTCACGATACAATGAGCAGTTCTTC. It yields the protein CASSPGSRYNEQFF. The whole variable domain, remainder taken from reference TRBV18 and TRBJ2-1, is NAGVMQNPRHLVRRRGQEARLRCSPMKGHSHVYWYRQLPEEGLKFMVYLQKENIIDESGMPKERFSAEFPKEGPSILRIQQVVRGDSAAYFCASSPGSRYNEQFFGPGTRLTVL.

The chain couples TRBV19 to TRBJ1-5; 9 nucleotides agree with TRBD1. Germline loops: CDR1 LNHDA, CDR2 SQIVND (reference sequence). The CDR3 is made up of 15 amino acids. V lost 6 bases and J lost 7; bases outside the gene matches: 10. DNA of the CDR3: TGTGCCAGTAGCCCAGGGAGGACAGGGGAACAGCCCCAGCATTTT. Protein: CASSPGRTGEQPQHF.

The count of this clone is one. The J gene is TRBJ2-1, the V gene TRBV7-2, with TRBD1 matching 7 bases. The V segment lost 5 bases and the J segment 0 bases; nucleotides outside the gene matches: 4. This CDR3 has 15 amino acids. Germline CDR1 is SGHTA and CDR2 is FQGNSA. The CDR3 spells CASSIGTASYNEQFF. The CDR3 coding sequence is TGTGCCAGCAGCATAGGGACAGCCTCCTACAATGAGCAGTTCTTC. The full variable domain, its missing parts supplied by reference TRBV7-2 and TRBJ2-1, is GAGVSQSPSNKVTEKGKDVELRCDPISGHTALYWYRQSLGQGLEFLIYFQGNSAPDKSGLPSDRFSAERTGGSVSTLTIQRTQQEDSAVYLCASSIGTASYNEQFFGPGTRLTVL.

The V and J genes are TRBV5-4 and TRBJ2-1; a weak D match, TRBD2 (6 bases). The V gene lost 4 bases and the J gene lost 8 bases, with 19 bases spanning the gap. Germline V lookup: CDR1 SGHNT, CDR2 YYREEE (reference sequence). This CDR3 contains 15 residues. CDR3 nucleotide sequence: TGTGCCAGCAGCCCGGGACTGTTGGGGTTAGATGAGCAGTTCTTC. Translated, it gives CASSPGLLGLDEQFF.

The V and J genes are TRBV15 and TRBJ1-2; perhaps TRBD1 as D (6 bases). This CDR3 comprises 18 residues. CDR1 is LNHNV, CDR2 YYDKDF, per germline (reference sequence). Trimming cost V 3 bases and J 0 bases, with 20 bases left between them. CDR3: CATSRPGTNYPTNYGYTF. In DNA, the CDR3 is TGTGCCACCAGCAGGCCCGGGACAAATTACCCGACTAACTATGGCTACACCTTC.

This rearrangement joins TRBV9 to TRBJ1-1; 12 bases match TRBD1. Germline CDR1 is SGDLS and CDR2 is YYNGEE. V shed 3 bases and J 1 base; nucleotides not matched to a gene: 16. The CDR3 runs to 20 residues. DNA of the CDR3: TGTGCCAGCAGCGCCCGGGACAGGGGGCTCTCCATCTCGACGAACACTGAAGCTTTCTTT. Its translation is CASSARDRGLSISTNTEAFF.

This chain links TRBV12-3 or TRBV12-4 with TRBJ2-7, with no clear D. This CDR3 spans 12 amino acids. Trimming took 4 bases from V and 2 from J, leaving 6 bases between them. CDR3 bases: TGTGCCAGCAGTTCGAGTCCCTACGAGCAGTACTTC. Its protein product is CASSSSPYEQYF.

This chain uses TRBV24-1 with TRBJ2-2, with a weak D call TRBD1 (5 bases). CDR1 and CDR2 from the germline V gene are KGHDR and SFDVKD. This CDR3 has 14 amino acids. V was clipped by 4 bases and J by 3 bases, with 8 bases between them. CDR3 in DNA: TGTGCCACCAGTGAGACGACAGACACCGGGGAGCTGTTTTTT. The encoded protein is CATSETTDTGELFF.

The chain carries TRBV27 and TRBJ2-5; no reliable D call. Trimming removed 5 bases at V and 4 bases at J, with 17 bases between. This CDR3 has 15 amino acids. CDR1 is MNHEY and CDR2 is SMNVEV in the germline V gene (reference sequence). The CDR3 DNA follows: TGTGCCAGCAGTGGCGAGAGCAGAATGGGAGAGACCCAGTACTTC. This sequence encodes CASSGESRMGETQYF.

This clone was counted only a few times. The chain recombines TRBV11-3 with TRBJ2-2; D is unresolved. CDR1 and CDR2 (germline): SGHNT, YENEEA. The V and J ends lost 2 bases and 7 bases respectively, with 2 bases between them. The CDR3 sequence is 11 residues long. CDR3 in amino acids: CASSLHGELFF. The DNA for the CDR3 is TGTGCCAGCAGCTTACACGGGGAGCTGTTTTTT.

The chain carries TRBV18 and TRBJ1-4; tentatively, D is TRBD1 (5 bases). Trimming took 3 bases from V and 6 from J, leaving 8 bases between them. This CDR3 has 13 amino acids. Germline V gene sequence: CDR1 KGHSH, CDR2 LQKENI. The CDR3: CASSPGADEKLFF. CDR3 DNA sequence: TGTGCCAGCTCACCCGGGGCGGATGAAAAACTGTTTTTT.

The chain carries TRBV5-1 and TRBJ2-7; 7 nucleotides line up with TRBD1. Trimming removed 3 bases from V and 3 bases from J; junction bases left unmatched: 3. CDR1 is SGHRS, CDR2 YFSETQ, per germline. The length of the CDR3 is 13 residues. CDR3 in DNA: TGCGCCAGCAGCTCCAACAGGGGCTACGAGCAGTACTTC. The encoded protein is CASSSNRGYEQYF. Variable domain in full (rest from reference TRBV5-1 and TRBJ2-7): KAGVTQTPRYLIKTRGQQVTLSCSPISGHRSVSWYQQTPGQGLQFLFEYFSETQRNKGNFPGRFSGRQFSNSRSEMNVSTLELGDSALYLCASSSNRGYEQYFGPGTRLTVT.

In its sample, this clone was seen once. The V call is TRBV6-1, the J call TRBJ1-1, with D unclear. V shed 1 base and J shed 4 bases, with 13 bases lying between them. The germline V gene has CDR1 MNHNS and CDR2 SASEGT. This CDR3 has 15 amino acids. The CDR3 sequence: CASSEDSSSGTEAFF. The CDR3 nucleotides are TGTGCCAGCAGTGAAGACAGCTCCTCGGGCACTGAAGCTTTCTTT.

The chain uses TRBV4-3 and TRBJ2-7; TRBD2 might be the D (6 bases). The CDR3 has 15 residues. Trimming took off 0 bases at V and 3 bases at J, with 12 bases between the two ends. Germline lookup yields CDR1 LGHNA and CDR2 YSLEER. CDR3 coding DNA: TGCGCCAGCAGCCAAGACCGGGACTCTTACTACGAGCAGTACTTC. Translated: CASSQDRDSYYEQYF.

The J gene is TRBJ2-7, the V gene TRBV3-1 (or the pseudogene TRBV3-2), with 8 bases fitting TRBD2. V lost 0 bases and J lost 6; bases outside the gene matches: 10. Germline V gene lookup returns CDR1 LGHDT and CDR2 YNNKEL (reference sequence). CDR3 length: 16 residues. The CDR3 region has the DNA TGTGCCAGCAGCCAAGATTGGAAGAGCGGGGGTGCCGAGCAGTACTTC. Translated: CASSQDWKSGGAEQYF.

The CDR3 protein is CASSKGAVEAEAFF. The CDR3 region has the DNA TGTGCCAGTAGTAAAGGGGCGGTGGAGGCTGAAGCTTTCTTT. The gene calls are TRBV19 and TRBJ1-1; the D gene is possibly TRBD1 (5 bases). This CDR3 spans 14 amino acids. Trimming took 4 bases from V and 6 from J, leaving 15 bases between them. Germline CDR1 and CDR2: LNHDA and SQIVND (reference sequence).

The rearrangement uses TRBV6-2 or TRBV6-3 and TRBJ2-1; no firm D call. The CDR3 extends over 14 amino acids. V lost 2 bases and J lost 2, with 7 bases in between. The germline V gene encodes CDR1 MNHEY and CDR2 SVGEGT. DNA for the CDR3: TGTGCCAGCAGTTACGCAGAGACCTACAATGAGCAGTTCTTC. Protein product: CASSYAETYNEQFF.

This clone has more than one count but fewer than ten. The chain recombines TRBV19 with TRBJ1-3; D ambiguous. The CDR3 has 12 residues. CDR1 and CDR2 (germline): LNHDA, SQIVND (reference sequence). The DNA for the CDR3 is TGTCCCTTCCCGGGTAGAAGAAACACCATATATTTT. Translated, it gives CPFPGRRNTIYF.

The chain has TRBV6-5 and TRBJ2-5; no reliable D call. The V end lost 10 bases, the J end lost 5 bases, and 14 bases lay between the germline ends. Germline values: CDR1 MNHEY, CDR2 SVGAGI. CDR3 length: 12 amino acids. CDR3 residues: CATKDWAETQYF. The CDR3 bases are TGTGCCACTAAAGACTGGGCGGAGACCCAGTACTTC.

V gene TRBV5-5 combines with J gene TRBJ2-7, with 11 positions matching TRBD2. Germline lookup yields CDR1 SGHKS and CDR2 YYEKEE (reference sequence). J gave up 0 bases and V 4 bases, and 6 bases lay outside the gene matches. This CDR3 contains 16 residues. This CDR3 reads CASSRATSGNSYEQYF. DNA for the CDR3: TGTGCCAGCAGCCGCGCGACTAGCGGGAACTCCTACGAGCAGTACTTC. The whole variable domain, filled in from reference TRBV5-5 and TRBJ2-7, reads DAGVTQSPTHLIKTRGQQVTLRCSPISGHKSVSWYQQVLGQGPQFIFQYYEKEERGRGNFPDRFSARQFPNYSSELNVNALLLGDSALYLCASSRATSGNSYEQYFGPGTRLTVT.